This T cell receptor beta chain was sequenced during a study of persistence of HIV-infected CD4 T cells. This was the immunoSEQ version 4 assay in survey mode. Sequencing used immunoSEQ multiplex PCR; TCRdb keeps in-frame clones, though not all of them. The sample includes about 45,000 clones, around 89% seen only once; the top ten take 2.5% to 4%. V gave up 5 bases and J gave up 0 bases, with 14 bases separating them. Germline V gene sequence: CDR1 LNHNV, CDR2 YYDKDF (reference sequence). CDR3 length equals 16 residues. With respect to this clone: Its antigen is unidentified.

Anti-CD3/anti-CD28 beads served as a nonspecific positive control stimulus. Sorting selected CD4+ T cells upregulating both CD40 ligand and CD69. These HIV-1-infected adults initiated suppressive ART in chronic infection. The sequencing here drew on CD4+ T cells sorted from PBMCs after 18-hour stimulation, taken from a patient who received antiretroviral therapy. The chain uses TRBV15 and TRBJ1-5, with D maybe TRBD1 (5 bases). This sequence originates from an adult woman with HIV who was CMV-seropositive. CDR3 sequence reads: CATSARDSYSNQPQHF. DNA for the CDR3: TGTGCCACCAGCGCCCGAGACAGTTATAGCAATCAGCCCCAGCATTTT.